This TCR delta chain was sequenced in a study of gamma-delta chains in newborns, infants, children. Looking at the study overall: Polyclonal expansion of innate γδ T cells after birth follows microbial exposure.

The sample holds a few counts of this clone. Possible read error: a much larger clone is one base away. Distinct nucleotide sequences in the sample also encode this CDR3. TCRdb reprocessed the reads using CATT. The table has approximately 5,000 delta-chain clones, less than 4% seen once. This clonotype was obtained from a child who was a newborn, infant or young child, either healthy, febrile or measles-vaccinated (not recorded which). Material: blood.

CDR3 sequence: CACDALLGDTDKLIF. The CDR3 DNA follows: TGTGCCTGTGACGCCTTACTGGGGGACACCGATAAACTCATCTTT. The chain employs TRDV2 and TRDJ1, with 8 positions matching TRDD3. The trim removed 3 bases at V and 0 bases at J, leaving 5 bases unmatched. Germline V gene lookup returns CDR1 GEAIGNYY and CDR2 EKD. The CDR3 runs to 15 residues.